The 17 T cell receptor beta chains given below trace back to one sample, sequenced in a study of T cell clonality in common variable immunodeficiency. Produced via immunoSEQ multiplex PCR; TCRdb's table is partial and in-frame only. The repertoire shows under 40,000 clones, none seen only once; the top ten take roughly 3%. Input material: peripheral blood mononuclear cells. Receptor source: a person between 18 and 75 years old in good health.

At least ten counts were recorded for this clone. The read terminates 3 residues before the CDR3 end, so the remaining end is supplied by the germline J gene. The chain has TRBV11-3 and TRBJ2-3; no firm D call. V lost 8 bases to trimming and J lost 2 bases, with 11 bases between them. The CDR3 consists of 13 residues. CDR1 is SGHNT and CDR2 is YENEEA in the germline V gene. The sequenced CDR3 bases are TGTGCCAGCGGCCGCGGCCTCACAGATACG. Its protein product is CASGRGLTDT. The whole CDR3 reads CASGRGLTDTQYF.

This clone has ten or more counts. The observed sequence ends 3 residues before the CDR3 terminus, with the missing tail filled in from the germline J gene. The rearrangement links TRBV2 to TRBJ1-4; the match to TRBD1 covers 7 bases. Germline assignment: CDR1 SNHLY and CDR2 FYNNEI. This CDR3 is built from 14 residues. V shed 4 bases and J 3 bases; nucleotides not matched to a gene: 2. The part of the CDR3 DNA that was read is TGTGCCAGCAGTGCGGACAGGTCTAATGAAAAA. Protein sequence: CASSADRSNEK. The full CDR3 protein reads CASSADRSNEKLFF.

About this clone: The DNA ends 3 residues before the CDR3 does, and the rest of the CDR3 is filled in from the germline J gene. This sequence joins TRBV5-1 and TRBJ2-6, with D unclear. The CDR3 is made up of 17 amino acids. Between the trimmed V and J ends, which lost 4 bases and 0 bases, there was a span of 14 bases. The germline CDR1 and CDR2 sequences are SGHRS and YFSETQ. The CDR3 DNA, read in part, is TGCGCCAGCAGCCCCAACTCGGTCCACTCTGGGGCCAACGTC. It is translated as CASSPNSVHSGANV. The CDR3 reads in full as CASSPNSVHSGANVLTF.

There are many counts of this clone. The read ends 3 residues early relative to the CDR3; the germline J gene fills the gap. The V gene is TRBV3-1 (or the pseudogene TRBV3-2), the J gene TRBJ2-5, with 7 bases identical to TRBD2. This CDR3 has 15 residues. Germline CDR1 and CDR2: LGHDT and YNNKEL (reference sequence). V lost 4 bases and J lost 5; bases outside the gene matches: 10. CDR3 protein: CASSLPGLTSETQYF. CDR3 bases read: TGTGCCAGCAGCCTACCGGGACTAACATCGGAGACC.

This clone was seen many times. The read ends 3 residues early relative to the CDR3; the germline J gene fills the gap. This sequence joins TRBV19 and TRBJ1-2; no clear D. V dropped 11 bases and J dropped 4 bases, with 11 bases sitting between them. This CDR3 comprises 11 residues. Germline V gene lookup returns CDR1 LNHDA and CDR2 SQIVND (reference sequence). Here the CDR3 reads CALRFPYGYTF. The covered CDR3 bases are TGTGCCCTCAGATTTCCCTATGGC.

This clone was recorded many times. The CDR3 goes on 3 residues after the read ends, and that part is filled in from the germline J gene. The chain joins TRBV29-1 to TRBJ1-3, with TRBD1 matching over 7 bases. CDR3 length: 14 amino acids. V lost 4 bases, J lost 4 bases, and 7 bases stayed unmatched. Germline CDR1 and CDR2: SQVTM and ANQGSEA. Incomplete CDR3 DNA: TGCAGCGTTGCGTCAGGGGGGTACGGAAACACC. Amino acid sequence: CSVASGGYGNT. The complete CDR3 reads CSVASGGYGNTIYF.

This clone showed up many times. The sequenced CDR3 bases are TGTGCCAGCAGCGTCAACTCCTACAATGAG. Translated: CASSVNSYNE. The complete CDR3 reads CASSVNSYNEQFF. This sequence joins TRBV7-9 and TRBJ2-1; no reliable D call. Coverage ceases 3 residues before the CDR3 finishes, and the germline J gene fills in the end. Trimming removed 5 bases from V and 0 bases from J, with 5 bases in between. Germline CDR1 is SEHNR and CDR2 is FQNEAQ (reference sequence). The CDR3 contains 13 residues.

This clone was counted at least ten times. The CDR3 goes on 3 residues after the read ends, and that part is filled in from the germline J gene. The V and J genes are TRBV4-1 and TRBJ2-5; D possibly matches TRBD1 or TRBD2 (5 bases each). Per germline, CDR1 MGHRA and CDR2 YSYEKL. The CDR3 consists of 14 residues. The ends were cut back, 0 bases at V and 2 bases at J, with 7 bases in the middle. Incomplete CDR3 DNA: TGCGCCAGCAGCCAAGATGAGGGGCAAGAGACC. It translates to CASSQDEGQET. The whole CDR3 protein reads CASSQDEGQETQYF.

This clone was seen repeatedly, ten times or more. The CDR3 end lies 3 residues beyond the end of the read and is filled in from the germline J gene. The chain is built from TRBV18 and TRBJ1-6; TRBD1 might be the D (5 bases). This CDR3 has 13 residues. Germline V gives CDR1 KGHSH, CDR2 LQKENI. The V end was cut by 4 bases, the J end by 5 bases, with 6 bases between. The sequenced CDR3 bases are TGTGCCAGCTCACGGGGCAATAATTCACCC. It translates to CASSRGNNSP. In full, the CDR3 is CASSRGNNSPLHF.

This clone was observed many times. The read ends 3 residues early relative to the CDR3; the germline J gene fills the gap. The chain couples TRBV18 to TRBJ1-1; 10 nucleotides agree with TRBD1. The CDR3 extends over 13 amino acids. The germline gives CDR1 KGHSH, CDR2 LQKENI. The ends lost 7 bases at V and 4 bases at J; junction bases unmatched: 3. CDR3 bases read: TGTGCCAGCTTACGGACAGGGGGCACTGAA. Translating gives CASLRTGGTE. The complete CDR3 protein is CASLRTGGTEAFF.

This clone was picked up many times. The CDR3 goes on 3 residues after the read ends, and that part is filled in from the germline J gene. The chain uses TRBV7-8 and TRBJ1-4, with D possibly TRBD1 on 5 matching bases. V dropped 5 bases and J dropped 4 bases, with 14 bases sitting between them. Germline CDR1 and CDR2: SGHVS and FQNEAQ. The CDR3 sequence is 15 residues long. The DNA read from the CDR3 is TGTGCCAGCAGCATAAGGGGAATAAGTAATGAAAAA. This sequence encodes CASSIRGISNEK. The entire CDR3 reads CASSIRGISNEKLFF. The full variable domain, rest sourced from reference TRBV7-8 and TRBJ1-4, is GAGVSQSPRYKVAKRGQDVALRCDPISGHVSLFWYQQALGQGPEFLTYFQNEAQLDKSGLPSDRFFAERPEGSVSTLKIQRTQQEDSAVYLCASSIRGISNEKLFFGSGTQLSVL.

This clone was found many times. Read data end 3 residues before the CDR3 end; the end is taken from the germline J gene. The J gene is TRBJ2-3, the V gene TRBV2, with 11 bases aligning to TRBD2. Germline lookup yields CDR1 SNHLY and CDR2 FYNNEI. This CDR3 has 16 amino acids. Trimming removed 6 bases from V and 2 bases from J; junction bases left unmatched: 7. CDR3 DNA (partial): TGTGCCAGCAGCAACGGGACTAGCGGACTCACAGATACG. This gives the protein CASSNGTSGLTDT. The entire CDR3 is CASSNGTSGLTDTQYF.

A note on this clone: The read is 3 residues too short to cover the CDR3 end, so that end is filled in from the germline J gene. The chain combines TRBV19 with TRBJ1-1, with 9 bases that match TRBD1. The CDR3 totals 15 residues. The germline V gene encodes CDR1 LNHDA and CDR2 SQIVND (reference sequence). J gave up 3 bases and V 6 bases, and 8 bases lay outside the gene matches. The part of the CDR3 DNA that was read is TGTGCCAGTAGAACGTGGGGACAGGGCGACACTGAA. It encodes CASRTWGQGDTE. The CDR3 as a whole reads CASRTWGQGDTEAFF.

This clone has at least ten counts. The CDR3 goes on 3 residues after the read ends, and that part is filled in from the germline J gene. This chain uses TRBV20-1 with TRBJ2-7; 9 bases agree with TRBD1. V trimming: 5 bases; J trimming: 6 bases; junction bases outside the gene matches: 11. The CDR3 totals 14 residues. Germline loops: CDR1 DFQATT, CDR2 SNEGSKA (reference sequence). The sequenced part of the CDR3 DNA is TGCAGTGCTGGGCCGGGACAGGGCACAAGCGAG. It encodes CSAGPGQGTSE. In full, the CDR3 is CSAGPGQGTSEQYF.

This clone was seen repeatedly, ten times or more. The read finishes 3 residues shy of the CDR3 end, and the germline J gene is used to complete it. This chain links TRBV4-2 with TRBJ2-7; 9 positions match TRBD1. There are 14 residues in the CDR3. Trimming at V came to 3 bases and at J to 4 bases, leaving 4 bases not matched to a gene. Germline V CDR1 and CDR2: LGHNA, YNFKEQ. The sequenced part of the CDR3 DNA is TGTGCCAGCAGCCAGCCGGGACAGGGTTACGAG. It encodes CASSQPGQGYE. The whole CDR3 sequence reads CASSQPGQGYEQYF.

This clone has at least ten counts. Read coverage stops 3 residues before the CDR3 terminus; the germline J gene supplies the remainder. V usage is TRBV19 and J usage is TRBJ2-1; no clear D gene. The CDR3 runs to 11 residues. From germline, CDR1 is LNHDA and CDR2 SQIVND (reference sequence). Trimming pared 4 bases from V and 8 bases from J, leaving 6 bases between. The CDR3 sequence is CASSTLDEQFF. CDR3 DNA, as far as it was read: TGTGCCAGTAGTACCCTAGATGAG.

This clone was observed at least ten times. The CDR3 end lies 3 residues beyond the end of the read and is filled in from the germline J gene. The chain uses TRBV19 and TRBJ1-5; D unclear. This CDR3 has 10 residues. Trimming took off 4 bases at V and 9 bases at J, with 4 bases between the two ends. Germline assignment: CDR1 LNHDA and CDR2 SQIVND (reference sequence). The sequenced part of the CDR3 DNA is TGTGCCAGTAGTAACGGGCCC. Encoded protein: CASSNGP. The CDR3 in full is CASSNGPQHF.